Given below is one TCR beta chain in context. What it recognizes is unknown. Purities over 98% were achieved in all sorted populations. This entry is derived from a study of beta chain features in type 1 diabetes. Overall study: In all, approximately 100,000,000 sorted cells from all samples were analyzed.

Every bit of the isolated RNA underwent reverse transcription, so sequencing read expressed TCRB transcripts. Sequencing was performed with immunoSEQ multiplex PCR; in TCRdb, only in-frame clones are kept and a portion is missing. The table has roughly 330,000 clones, roughly 13% seen once. Broader study findings: Within the patient group, naive, central memory and Treg TCRB repertoires appeared more similar to each other than within healthy donors. Insertion counts at VDJ junctions were lower in type 1 diabetes patients, who also showed more deletions there. TCRB CDR3 length was moderately but significantly reduced in all four CD4+ subsets of Type 1 diabetes patients.

CDR1 and CDR2 (germline): SGDLS, YYNGEE. Between the trimmed V and J ends, which lost 3 bases and 2 bases, there was a span of 10 bases. The length of the CDR3 is 14 residues. J is TRBJ2-3 and V is TRBV9; a possible D gene is TRBD2 (5 bases). The sample taken for sequencing was naive CD4+ T cells from blood. This sequence originates from a woman aged 18-29 years with type 1 diabetes. CDR3 protein: CASSARTFTDTQYF. The CDR3 DNA reads TGTGCCAGCAGCGCCCGGACTTTCACAGATACGCAGTATTTT.